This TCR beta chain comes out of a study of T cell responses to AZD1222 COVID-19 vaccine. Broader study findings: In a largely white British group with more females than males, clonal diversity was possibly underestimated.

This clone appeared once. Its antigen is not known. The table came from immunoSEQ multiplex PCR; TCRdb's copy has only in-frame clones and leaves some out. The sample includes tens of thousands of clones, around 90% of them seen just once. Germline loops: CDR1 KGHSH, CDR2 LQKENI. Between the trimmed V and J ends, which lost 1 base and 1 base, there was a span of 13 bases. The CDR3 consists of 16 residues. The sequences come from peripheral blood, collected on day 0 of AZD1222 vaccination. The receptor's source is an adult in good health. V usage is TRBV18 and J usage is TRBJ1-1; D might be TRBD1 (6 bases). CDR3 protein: CASSPLPGQPNTEAFF. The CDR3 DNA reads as TGTGCCAGCTCACCACTCCCCGGACAGCCGAACACTGAAGCTTTCTTT.